The TCR beta chain under discussion was sequenced for a study of blood T cell repertoires in COVID-19. CDR3 length: 14 residues. V was trimmed by 2 bases and J by 0 bases, leaving 6 bases between them. CDR1 and CDR2 (germline): MNHEY, SVGAGI. In the source study's methods: The assay estimated nucleated cells by amplifying reference gene primers. Assay used: immunoSEQ multiplex PCR; TCRdb lists only in-frame clones, some missing. V and J calls plus clone size are reproduced from that table; the DNA served to infer D and trimming. The profile shows about 200,000 clones, roughly 85% of them singletons. Sequencing used PBMCs or T cells enriched from blood (not recorded which). The TCR was taken from a middle-aged woman with acute COVID-19. The chain joins TRBV6-5 to TRBJ2-3, with no clear D. CDR3 in amino acids: CASSYERSTDTQYF. CDR3 sequence (DNA): TGTGCCAGCAGTTACGAGAGGAGCACAGATACGCAGTATTTT.